This TCR beta chain was found in a study of identical twins. MiXCR, applied by TCRdb to the 5' RACE reads, yields one record per CDR3 protein. The data show around 1.7 million distinct CDR3 sequences, with about 30% seen just once and about 0.25% held by the top ten. This clonotype has just a few counts. The germline V gene encodes CDR1 MNHEY and CDR2 SVGAGI. Trimming took off 2 bases at V and 10 bases at J, with 5 bases between the two ends. This CDR3 contains 10 residues. This chain links TRBV6-5 with TRBJ1-1; the D is unclear. The material sequenced was cord blood. The source of this sequence is a newborn girl in good health. CDR3 amino acids: CASSYLGAFF. The CDR3 nucleotides read TGTGCCAGCAGTTACCTTGGAGCTTTCTTT.